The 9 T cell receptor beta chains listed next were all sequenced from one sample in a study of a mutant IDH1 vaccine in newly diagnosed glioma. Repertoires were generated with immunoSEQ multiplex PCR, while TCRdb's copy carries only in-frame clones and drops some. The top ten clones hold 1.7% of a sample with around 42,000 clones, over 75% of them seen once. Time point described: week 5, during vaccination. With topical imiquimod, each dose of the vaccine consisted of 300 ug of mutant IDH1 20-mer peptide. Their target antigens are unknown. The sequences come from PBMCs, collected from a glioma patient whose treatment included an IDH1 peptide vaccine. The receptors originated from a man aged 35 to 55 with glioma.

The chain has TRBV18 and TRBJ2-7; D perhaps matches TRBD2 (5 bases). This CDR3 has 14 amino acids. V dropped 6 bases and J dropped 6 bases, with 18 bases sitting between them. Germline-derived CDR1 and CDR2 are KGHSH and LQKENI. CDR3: CASSAGVSRAEQYF. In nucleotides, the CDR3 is TGTGCCAGCTCCGCCGGGGTCTCTCGTGCCGAGCAGTACTTC. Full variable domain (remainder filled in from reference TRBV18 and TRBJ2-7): NAGVMQNPRHLVRRRGQEARLRCSPMKGHSHVYWYRQLPEEGLKFMVYLQKENIIDESGMPKERFSAEFPKEGPSILRIQQVVRGDSAAYFCASSAGVSRAEQYFGPGTRLTVT.

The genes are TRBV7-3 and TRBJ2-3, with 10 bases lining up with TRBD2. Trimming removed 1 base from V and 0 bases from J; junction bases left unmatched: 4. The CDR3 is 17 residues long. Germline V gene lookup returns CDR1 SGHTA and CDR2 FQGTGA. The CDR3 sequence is CASSLRASGSSTDTQYF. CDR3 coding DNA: TGTGCCAGCAGCTTAAGGGCTAGCGGGAGTAGCACAGATACGCAGTATTTT.

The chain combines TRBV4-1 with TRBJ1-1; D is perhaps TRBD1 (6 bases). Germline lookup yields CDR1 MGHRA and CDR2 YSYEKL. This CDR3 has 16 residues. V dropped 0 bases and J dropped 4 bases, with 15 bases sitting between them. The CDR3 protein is CASSQDWTARGTEAFF. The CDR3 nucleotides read TGCGCCAGCAGCCAAGACTGGACAGCCAGGGGCACTGAAGCTTTCTTT.

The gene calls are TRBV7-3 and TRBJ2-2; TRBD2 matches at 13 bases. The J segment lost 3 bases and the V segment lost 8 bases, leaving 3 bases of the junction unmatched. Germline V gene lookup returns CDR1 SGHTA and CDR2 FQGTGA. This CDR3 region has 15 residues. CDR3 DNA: TGTGCCAGCCGACTAGCGGGAGGCTACACCGGGGAGCTGTTTTTT. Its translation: CASRLAGGYTGELFF.

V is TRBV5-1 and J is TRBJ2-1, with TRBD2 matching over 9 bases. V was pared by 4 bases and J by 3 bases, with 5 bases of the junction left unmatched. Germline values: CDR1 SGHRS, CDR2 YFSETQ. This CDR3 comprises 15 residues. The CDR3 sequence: CASSLETSGYNEQFF. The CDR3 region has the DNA TGCGCCAGCAGCCTAGAGACTAGCGGCTACAATGAGCAGTTCTTC.

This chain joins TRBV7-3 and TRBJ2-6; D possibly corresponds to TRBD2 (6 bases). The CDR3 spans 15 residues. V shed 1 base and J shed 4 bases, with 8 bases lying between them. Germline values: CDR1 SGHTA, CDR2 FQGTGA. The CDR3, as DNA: TGTGCCAGCAGCTTAAGCAGCGGGGGGGCCAACGTCCTGACTTTC. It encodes CASSLSSGGANVLTF.

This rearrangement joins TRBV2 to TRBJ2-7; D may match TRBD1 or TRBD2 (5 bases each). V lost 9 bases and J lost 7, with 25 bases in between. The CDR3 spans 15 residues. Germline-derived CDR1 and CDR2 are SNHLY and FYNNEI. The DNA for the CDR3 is TGTGCCAGGGGCTGGGACCGAGAATTTATAGGAGAGCAGTACTTC. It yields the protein CARGWDREFIGEQYF.

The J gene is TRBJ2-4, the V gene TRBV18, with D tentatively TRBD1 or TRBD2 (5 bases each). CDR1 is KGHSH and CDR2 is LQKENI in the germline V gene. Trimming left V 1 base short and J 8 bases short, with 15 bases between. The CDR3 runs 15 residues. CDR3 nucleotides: TGTGCCAGCTCACCACGACAAGGGACGATCGACATTCAGTACTTC. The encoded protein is CASSPRQGTIDIQYF.

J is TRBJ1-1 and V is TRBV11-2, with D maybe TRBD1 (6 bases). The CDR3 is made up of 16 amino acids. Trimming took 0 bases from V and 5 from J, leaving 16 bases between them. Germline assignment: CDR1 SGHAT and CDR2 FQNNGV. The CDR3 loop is CASSLEWGARETEAFF. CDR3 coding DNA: TGTGCCAGCAGCTTAGAGTGGGGGGCGCGAGAGACTGAAGCTTTCTTT.